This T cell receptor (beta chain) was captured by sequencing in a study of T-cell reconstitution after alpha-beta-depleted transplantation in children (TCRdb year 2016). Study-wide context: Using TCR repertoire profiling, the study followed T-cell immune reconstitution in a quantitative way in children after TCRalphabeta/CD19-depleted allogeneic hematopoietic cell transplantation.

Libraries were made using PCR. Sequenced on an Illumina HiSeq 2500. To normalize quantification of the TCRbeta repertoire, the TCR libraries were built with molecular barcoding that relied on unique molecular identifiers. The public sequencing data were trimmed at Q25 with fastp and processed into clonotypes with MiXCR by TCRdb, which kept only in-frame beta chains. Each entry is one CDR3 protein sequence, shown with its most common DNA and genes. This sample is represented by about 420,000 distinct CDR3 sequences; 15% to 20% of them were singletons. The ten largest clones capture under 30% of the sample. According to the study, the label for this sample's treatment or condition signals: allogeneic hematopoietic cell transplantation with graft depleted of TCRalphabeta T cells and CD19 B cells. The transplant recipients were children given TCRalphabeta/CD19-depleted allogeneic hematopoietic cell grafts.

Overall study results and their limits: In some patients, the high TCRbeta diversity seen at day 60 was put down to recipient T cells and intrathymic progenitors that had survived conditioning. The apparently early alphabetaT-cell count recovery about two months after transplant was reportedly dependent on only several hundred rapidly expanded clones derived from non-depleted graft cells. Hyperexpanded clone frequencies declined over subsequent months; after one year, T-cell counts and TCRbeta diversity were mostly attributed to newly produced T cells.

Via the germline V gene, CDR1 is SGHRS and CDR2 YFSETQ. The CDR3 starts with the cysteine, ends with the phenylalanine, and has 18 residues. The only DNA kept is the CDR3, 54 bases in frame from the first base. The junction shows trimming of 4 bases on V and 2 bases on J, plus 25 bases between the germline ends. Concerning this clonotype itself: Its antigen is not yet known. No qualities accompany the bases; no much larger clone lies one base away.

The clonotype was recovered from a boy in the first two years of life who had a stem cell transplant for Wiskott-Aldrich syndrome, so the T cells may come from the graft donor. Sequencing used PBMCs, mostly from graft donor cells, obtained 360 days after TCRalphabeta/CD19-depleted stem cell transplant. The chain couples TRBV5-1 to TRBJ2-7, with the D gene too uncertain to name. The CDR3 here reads CASSRGSETLFRPYEQYF. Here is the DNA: TGCGCCAGCAGCCGCGGTTCCGAAACCTTATTTCGGCCCTACGAGCAGTACTTC.